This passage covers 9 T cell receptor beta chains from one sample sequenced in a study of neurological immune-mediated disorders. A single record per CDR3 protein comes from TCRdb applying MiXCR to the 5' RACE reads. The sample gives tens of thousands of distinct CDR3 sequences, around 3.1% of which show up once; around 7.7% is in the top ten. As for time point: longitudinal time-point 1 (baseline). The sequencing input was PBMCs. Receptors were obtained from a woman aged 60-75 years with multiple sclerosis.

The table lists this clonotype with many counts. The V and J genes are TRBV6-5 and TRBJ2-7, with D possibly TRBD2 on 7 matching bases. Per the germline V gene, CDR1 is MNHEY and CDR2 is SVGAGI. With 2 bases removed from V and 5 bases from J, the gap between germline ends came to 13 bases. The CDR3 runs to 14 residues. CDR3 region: CASSYGGASDEQYF. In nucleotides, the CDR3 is TGTGCCAGCAGTTACGGGGGGGCTTCGGACGAGCAGTACTTC.

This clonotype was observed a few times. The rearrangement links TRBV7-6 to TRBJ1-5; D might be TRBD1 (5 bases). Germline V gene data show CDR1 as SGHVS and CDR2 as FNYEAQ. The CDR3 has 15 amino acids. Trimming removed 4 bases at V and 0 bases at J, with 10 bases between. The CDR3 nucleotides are TGTGCCAGCAGCTCGGGACTCAATAGCAATCAGCCCCAGCATTTT. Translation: CASSSGLNSNQPQHF.

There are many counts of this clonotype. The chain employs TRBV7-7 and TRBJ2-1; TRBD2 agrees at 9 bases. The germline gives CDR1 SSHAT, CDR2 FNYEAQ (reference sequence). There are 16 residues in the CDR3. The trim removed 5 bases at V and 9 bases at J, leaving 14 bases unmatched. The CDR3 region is CASSPRRAGGLPEQFF. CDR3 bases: TGTGCCAGCAGCCCCCGTCGGGCGGGGGGGCTTCCTGAGCAGTTCTTC. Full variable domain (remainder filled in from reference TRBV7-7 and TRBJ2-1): GAGVSQSPRYKVTKRGQDVTLRCDPISSHATLYWYQQALGQGPEFLTYFNYEAQPDKSGLPSDRFSAERPEGSISTLTIQRTEQRDSAMYRCASSPRRAGGLPEQFFGPGTRLTVL.

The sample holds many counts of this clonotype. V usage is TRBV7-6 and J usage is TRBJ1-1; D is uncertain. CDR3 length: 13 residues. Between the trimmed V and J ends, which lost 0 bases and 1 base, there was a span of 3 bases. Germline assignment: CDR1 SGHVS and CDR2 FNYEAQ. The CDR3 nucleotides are TGTGCCAGCAGCTTAGCTAAGAACACTGAAGCTTTCTTT. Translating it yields CASSLAKNTEAFF.

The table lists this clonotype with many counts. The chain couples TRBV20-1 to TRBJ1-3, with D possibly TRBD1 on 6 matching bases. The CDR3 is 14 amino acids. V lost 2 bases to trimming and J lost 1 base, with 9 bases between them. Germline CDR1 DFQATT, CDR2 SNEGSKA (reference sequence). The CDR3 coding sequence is TGCAGTGCTAGACAGGGGCAGTCTGGAAACACCATATATTTT. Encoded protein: CSARQGQSGNTIYF.

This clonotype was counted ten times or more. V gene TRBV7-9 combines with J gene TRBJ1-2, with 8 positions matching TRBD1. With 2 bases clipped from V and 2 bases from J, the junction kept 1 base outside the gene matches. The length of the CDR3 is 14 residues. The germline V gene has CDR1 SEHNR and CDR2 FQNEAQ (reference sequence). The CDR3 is CASSLYRGNYGYTF. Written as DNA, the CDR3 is TGTGCCAGCAGCTTATACAGGGGGAACTATGGCTACACCTTC.

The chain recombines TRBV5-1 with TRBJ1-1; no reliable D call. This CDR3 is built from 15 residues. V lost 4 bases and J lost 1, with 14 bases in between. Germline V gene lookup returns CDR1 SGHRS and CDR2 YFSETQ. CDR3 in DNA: TGCGCCAGCAGCGACGGAACCCCCGGGAACACTGAAGCTTTCTTT. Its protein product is CASSDGTPGNTEAFF.

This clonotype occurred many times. The CDR3 DNA sequence: TGCAGTGCTAGGGAGGCCCCGAGCCCCCCCTCAGATACGCAGTATTTT. Translated: CSAREAPSPPSDTQYF. This chain connects TRBV20-1 to TRBJ2-3, with D possibly TRBD2 on 5 matching bases. In germline, CDR1 is DFQATT, CDR2 SNEGSKA (reference sequence). The CDR3 consists of 16 residues. Trimming left V 3 bases short and J 4 bases short, with 20 bases between.

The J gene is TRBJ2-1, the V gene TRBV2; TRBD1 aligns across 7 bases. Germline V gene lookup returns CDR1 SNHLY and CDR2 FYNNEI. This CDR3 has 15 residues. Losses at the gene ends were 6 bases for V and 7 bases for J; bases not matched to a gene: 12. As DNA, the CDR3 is TGTGCCAGCAGCACAGACAGGGATTCTCGGAATGAGCAGTTCTTC. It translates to CASSTDRDSRNEQFF.